A selection of T cell receptor beta chains follows, all from one sample in a study of blood T cells in healthy people across ages. Each CDR3 protein gets one entry after TCRdb re-called the 5' RACE reads with MiXCR. The repertoire has around 1,000,000 distinct CDR3 sequences, less than 45% of them found once; the top ten carry about an eighth. Sequenced input: blood. The receptors stem from a man younger than 30 in good health. The CDR3 runs from the conserved cysteine through the conserved F or W. The order of the fields is CDR3 DNA, CDR3 protein, V gene, clone size, J gene, D gene. The D gene is left open where the match is weak. Expanded clones are given a class, and other clones once, few, many or no size at all.

TGCGCCAGCAGCTTGGAACTAGCGGGGAACTACAATGAGCAGTTCTTC,CASSLELAGNYNEQFF,TRBV5-1,-,TRBJ2-1,TRBD2
TGTGCCAGCACCAGACTAGCGGGGCGCACAGATACGCAGTATTTT,CASTRLAGRTDTQYF,TRBV2,-,TRBJ2-3,TRBD2
TGTGCCAGCAGTGATGGGACAGGGTACGCCGAGCAGTACTTC,CASSDGTGYAEQYF,TRBV2,-,TRBJ2-7,TRBD1
TGCAGTGCTAGAGATCGGAGGGGGGGCTTAACAGATACGCAGTATTTT,CSARDRRGGLTDTQYF,TRBV20-1,-,TRBJ2-3,-
TGTGCCAGTACCTCGGACGGAACCAAAAACATTCAGTACTTC,CASTSDGTKNIQYF,TRBV19,-,TRBJ2-4,-
TGCAGCGTTGAAACTCGACAGGGGTCGGGCACTGAAGCTTTCTTT,CSVETRQGSGTEAFF,TRBV29-1,-,TRBJ1-1,TRBD1
TGTGCCAGCAGTGGGACATACTATGGCTACACCTTC,CASSGTYYGYTF,TRBV2,-,TRBJ1-2,-
TGTGCCACAGGAAGGGGAGGGAGAAGAGCAGATACGCAGTATTTT,CATGRGGRRADTQYF,TRBV10-3,once,TRBJ2-3,TRBD2
TGCGCCAGCAGCCAAGAGAGGGCCGGACGGTTGACTGAAGCTTTCTTT,CASSQERAGRLTEAFF,TRBV4-3,-,TRBJ1-1,-
TGTGCCAGCAGCCAAGAAGGGGTTCCCCAAGAGACCCAGTGCTTC,CASSQEGVPQETQCF,TRBV14,-,TRBJ2-7,-
TGTGCCAGCAGCTTAAGACGGGGACAATATTACACCGGGGAGCTGTTTTTT,CASSLRRGQYYTGELFF,TRBV11-1,-,TRBJ2-2,-
TGTGCCAGCAGTCCACGTGCAGGGGGTCATCAGCCCCAGCATTTT,CASSPRAGGHQPQHF,TRBV6-2/TRBV6-3,-,TRBJ1-5,TRBD1
TGCAGCGTCGCCCCTCCCGGTAACTATGGCTACACCTTC,CSVAPPGNYGYTF,TRBV29-1,few,TRBJ1-2,-
TGTGCCAGCAAGGACGGTATGTCCTACAATGAGCAGTTCTTC,CASKDGMSYNEQFF,TRBV12-3/TRBV12-4,-,TRBJ2-1,-
TGTGCCATCAGTGCCTACGGTTCAAATACGCAGTATTTT,CAISAYGSNTQYF,TRBV10-3,few,TRBJ2-3,-
TGTGCCAGCAGCCAAGAGCACCGAAACAATGAGCAGTTCTTC,CASSQEHRNNEQFF,TRBV4-2,-,TRBJ2-1,-
TGTGCCAGCAGTTTGTCAGCCTTAATCTACGAGCAGTACTTC,CASSLSALIYEQYF,TRBV6-5,-,TRBJ2-7,-
TGCGCCAGCAGCGGTCGGGACAGCATCAATCAGCCCCAGCATTTT,CASSGRDSINQPQHF,TRBV4-1,few,TRBJ1-5,TRBD1
TGCAGCGTACCCCAGGAGGGGGCGTTTGACACTGAAGCTTTCTTT,CSVPQEGAFDTEAFF,TRBV29-1,-,TRBJ1-1,TRBD1
TGTGCCAGCAGTGACCGGGACAGGAAAAACAATGAGCAGTTCTTC,CASSDRDRKNNEQFF,TRBV12-3/TRBV12-4,-,TRBJ2-1,TRBD1
TGCAGTGCTAGAGATTGGTTGACGGGGTCCACAGATACGCAGTATTTT,CSARDWLTGSTDTQYF,TRBV20-1,-,TRBJ2-3,-
TGTGCCATCAGTGGAGAGGGGGGCTATGGCTACACCTTC,CAISGEGGYGYTF,TRBV10-3,few,TRBJ1-2,-
TGTGCCAGCAGCTCCCGTGGGTGGAGCTCCTACAATGAGCAGTTCTTC,CASSSRGWSSYNEQFF,TRBV7-3,few,TRBJ2-1,-
TGCAGTGCTATATCTACCTACGAGCAGTACTTC,CSAISTYEQYF,TRBV20-1,-,TRBJ2-7,-
TGTGCCAGCAGCTTAAGTGGCAGGGACGAGCAGTACTTC,CASSLSGRDEQYF,TRBV7-8,many,TRBJ2-7,-
TGTGCCAACAGTTTAAGTTCTCCCCCCGGAGAGCAGTACTTC,CANSLSSPPGEQYF,TRBV28,-,TRBJ2-7,-
TGTGCCAGCAGTTTACGGGACAGGGGGTACACTGAAGCTTTCTTT,CASSLRDRGYTEAFF,TRBV12-3/TRBV12-4,few,TRBJ1-1,TRBD1
TGTGCCAGCACCGATGATGGGGACGGCCGGGCTGAAGCTTTCTTT,CASTDDGDGRAEAFF,TRBV14,few,TRBJ1-1,-
TGTGCCAGCAGCTTAAAGACCACAGGCTATAGCAATCAGCCCCAGCATTTT,CASSLKTTGYSNQPQHF,TRBV7-2,-,TRBJ1-5,-
TGTGCCAGCAGTGTGGGAGGGGTCGATACGCAGTATTTT,CASSVGGVDTQYF,TRBV9,-,TRBJ2-3,TRBD2
TGTGCCAGCAGAGACAGTAGCGGGGGGAGCTCCTACAATGAGCAGTACTTC,CASRDSSGGSSYNEQYF,TRBV28,-,TRBJ2-7,TRBD2
TGTGCCAGCAGCTTAGACACAGGGGCCTATGGCTACACCTTC,CASSLDTGAYGYTF,TRBV7-2,-,TRBJ1-2,TRBD1
TGCGCCAGCAGCCAAGATGAGTCGGGGGGTCCCTACAATGAGCAGTACTTC,CASSQDESGGPYNEQYF,TRBV4-3,-,TRBJ2-4,TRBD2
TGCGCCAGCCGCATCGATGACAGCTATGGCTACACCTTC,CASRIDDSYGYTF,TRBV5-1,few,TRBJ1-2,-
TGTGCCAGCGGCTTAGTAGGGAAACTCGGGACAGGTCAAGAGACCCAGTACTTC,CASGLVGKLGTGQETQYF,TRBV7-6,-,TRBJ2-5,TRBD1
TGTGCCAGCAGTTTCGTCGTGACTAGCGGGGGACGGGATACGCAGTATTTT,CASSFVVTSGGRDTQYF,TRBV6-2/TRBV6-3,few,TRBJ2-3,TRBD2
TGTGCCAGCTCACTCGGGACAGGGTCTAATAATTCACCCCTCCACTTT,CASSLGTGSNNSPLHF,TRBV18,-,TRBJ1-6,TRBD1
TGTGCCAGCAGTTACGCGGGGCAGCCCCAGCATTTT,CASSYAGQPQHF,TRBV27,-,TRBJ1-5,-
TGCGCCAGCAGCTTGGTTCTCCAGACTGAAGCTTTCTTT,CASSLVLQTEAFF,TRBV5-1,-,TRBJ1-1,-
TGTGCCAGCAGCTTAGCGGGTCTAAGCGGCTACACCTTC,CASSLAGLSGYTF,TRBV7-9,-,TRBJ1-2,-
TGTGCCAGCGGCGGGGGAAACACCATATATTTT,CASGGGNTIYF,TRBV9,-,TRBJ1-3,-
TGCGCCAGCAGCTTGGAGGCTCGTCAGGGGGGGAATGAGCAGTACTTC,CASSLEARQGGNEQYF,TRBV5-1,-,TRBJ2-7,-
TGTGCCAGCAGCTTGGACAGGGTAAGGAACAATGAGCAGTACTTC,CASSLDRVRNNEQYF,TRBV7-2,few,TRBJ2-7,TRBD1
TGTGCCATCGGACGGACAGATACGCAGTATTTT,CAIGRTDTQYF,TRBV6-2/TRBV6-3,once,TRBJ2-3,-
TGCGCCAGCAGCTTGGAGACAGGGTTCTCTGGCTACACCTTC,CASSLETGFSGYTF,TRBV5-1,few,TRBJ1-2,TRBD1
TGCAGTGCTAGAGATGGGTCGGACAATCAGCCCCAGCATTTT,CSARDGSDNQPQHF,TRBV20-1,-,TRBJ1-5,-
TGTGCCAGCACCCAGGAATGGGGGAAGTTAGAGACCCAGTACTTC,CASTQEWGKLETQYF,TRBV7-6,-,TRBJ2-5,-
TGTGCCAGCAGGGACTGGGCCCTAACTCTTGGAGAGACCCAGTACTTC,CASRDWALTLGETQYF,TRBV2,once,TRBJ2-5,-
TGTCCCTCGAGCATCCGTCGTGGGGGGTTGTTTGCAGATACGCAGTATTTT,CPSSIRRGGLFADTQYF,TRBV6-1,few,TRBJ2-3,-
TGTGCCAGCAGTTTAGGGGCAGGGGGCACATATTCACCCCTCCACTTT,CASSLGAGGTYSPLHF,TRBV12-3/TRBV12-4,-,TRBJ1-6,TRBD1
TGTGCCAGCAGCCAAGTTACTAGCGGGGGCCTGGAGACCCAGTACTTC,CASSQVTSGGLETQYF,TRBV4-2,few,TRBJ2-5,TRBD2
TGCAGTGCTCGGCCACCTAGCGGGACTAGCACAGATACGCAGTATTTT,CSARPPSGTSTDTQYF,TRBV20-1,-,TRBJ2-3,TRBD2
TGCGCCAGCAGCCAAGTCGGAGGATCCTACAATGAGCAGTACTTC,CASSQVGGSYNEQYF,TRBV4-1,-,TRBJ2-7,-
TGTGCCAGCAGCGATACAGGACGAGCAACTAATGAAAAACTGTTTTTT,CASSDTGRATNEKLFF,TRBV2,-,TRBJ1-4,-
TGCAGCGTTGGAGGGACAGGGGGAGCTTTCTTT,CSVGGTGGAFF,TRBV29-1,few,TRBJ1-1,TRBD1
TGCGCCAGCAGATCGGACAGGGGGCGCGGGCAGCCCCAGCATTTT,CASRSDRGRGQPQHF,TRBV10-1,-,TRBJ1-5,TRBD1
TGTGCCAGCAGTTTACCGGGGGTGATGAACACTGAAGCTTTCTTT,CASSLPGVMNTEAFF,TRBV27,few,TRBJ1-1,-
TGTGCCATCAGTGCGGACGCGGGGGATGATAATTCACCCCTCCACTTT,CAISADAGDDNSPLHF,TRBV10-3,-,TRBJ1-6,-
TGTGCCAGCAGATGGGAACCGGGACAGAACTACATGAACACTGAAGCTTTCTTT,CASRWEPGQNYMNTEAFF,TRBV7-2,-,TRBJ1-1,TRBD1